This T cell receptor (beta chain) was sequenced during a study of vaccination and CD4 T cells after COVID-19. The Oncomine TCR Beta short-read assay generated sequence data from the DNA of cultured CD4+ T cells. TCRdb ran MiXCR on the PCR reads and lists one entry per CDR3 protein. This table has around 15,000 distinct CDR3 sequences, more than 30% appearing once. Documented treatment: roughly 10-day PBMC culture with coronavirus spike peptide pools or control peptides (ViraFEST assay). Germline values: CDR1 LGHDT, CDR2 YNNKEL (reference sequence). V dropped 3 bases and J dropped 0 bases, with 8 bases sitting between them. The CDR3 runs 14 residues. As concerns this clonotype: The antigen is undetermined.

The sequence was obtained from a human donor who received a COVID-19 vaccine. Here the sequenced sample was CD4+ T cells from blood, cultured in vitro, taken before SARS-CoV-2 vaccination. V and J are TRBV3-1 and TRBJ1-2; a weak D match, TRBD1 (5 bases). CDR3: CASSHRAANYGYTF. The CDR3 DNA sequence: TGTGCCAGCAGCCACAGGGCAGCTAACTATGGCTACACCTTC.